The present T cell receptor beta chain was sequenced within a study of T cell repertoires in cytomegalovirus infection. Study conclusions and caveats: The ex vivo response was dominated by HLA-C-restricted CMV-specific TCR beta clonotypes. Individuals carrying CMV plus the relevant HLA were identified by cumulative frequency of public TCR beta families.

This clonotype has only a few counts. What it recognizes is unknown. V dropped 5 bases and J dropped 0 bases, with 14 bases sitting between them. Germline CDR1 is SEHNR and CDR2 is FQNEAQ (reference sequence). This CDR3 contains 16 residues. TCRdb ran MiXCR on the reads and lists one entry per CDR3 protein. The table shows some 680,000 distinct CDR3 sequences, with less than 40% occurring only once. The TCR sequence derives from a human donor in good health (CMV status not recorded). Some clones in this sample may be carry-over from other donors' samples. The sample comprised PBMCs. This chain connects TRBV7-9 to TRBJ2-1; a weak D match, TRBD2 (5 bases). The chain's CDR3 is CASSGVARASYNEQFF. CDR3 sequence (DNA): TGTGCCAGCAGCGGAGTAGCGCGGGCCTCCTACAATGAGCAGTTCTTC.